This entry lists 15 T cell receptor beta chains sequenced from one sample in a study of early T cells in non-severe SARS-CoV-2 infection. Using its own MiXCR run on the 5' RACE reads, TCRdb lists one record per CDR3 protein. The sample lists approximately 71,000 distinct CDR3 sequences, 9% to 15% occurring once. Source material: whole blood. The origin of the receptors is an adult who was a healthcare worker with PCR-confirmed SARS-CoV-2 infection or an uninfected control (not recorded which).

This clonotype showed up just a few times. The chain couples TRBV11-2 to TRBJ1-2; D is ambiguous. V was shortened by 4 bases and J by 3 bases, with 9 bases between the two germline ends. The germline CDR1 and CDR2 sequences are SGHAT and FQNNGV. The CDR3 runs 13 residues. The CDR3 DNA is TGTGCCAGCAGCTCGGAGGGAGACTATGGCTACACCTTC. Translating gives CASSSEGDYGYTF.

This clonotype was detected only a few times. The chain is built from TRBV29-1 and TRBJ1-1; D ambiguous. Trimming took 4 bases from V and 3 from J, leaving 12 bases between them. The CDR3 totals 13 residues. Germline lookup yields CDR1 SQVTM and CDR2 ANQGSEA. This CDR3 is CSVVIYRDTEAFF. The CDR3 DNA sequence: TGCAGCGTTGTAATCTATAGGGACACTGAAGCTTTCTTT.

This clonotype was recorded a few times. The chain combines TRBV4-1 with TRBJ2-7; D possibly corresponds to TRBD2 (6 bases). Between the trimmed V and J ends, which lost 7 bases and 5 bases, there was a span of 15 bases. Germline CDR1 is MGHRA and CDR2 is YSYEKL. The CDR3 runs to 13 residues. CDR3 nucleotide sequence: TGCGCCAGCAAACCCCCGGGGGAGAACGAGCAGTACTTC. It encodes CASKPPGENEQYF.

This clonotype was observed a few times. CDR3 amino acids: CASSEGTDYEQYF. The CDR3 region has the DNA TGCGCCAGCAGCGAGGGGACAGACTACGAGCAGTACTTC. This chain joins TRBV5-1 and TRBJ2-7, with 7 bases lining up with TRBD1. J was trimmed by 3 bases and V by 4 bases; bases with no gene match: 4. The CDR3 loop spans 13 amino acids. Germline V gene sequence: CDR1 SGHRS, CDR2 YFSETQ. Complete variable domain (other parts from reference TRBV5-1 and TRBJ2-7): KAGVTQTPRYLIKTRGQQVTLSCSPISGHRSVSWYQQTPGQGLQFLFEYFSETQRNKGNFPGRFSGRQFSNSRSEMNVSTLELGDSALYLCASSEGTDYEQYFGPGTRLTVT.

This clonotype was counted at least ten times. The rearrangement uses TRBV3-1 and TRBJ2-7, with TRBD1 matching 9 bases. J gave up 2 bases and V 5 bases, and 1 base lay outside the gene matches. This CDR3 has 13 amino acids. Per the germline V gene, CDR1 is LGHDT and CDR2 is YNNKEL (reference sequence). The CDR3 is CASSRQGAYEQYF. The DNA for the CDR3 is TGTGCCAGCAGCAGACAGGGGGCCTACGAGCAGTACTTC.

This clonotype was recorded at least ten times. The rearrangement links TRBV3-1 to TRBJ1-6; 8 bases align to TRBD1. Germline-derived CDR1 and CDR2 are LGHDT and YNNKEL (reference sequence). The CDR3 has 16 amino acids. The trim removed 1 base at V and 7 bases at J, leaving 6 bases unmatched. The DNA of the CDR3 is TGTGCCAGCAGCCAAGGGCTACAGGGGGTCAATTCACCCCTCCACTTT. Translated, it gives CASSQGLQGVNSPLHF.

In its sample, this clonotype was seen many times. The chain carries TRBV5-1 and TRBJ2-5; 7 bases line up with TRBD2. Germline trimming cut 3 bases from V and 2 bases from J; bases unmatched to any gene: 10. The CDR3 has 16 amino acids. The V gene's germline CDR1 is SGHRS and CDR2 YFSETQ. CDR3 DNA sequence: TGCGCCAGCAGCTCTACTACCGGGACTACGCAAGAGACCCAGTACTTC. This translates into CASSSTTGTTQETQYF.

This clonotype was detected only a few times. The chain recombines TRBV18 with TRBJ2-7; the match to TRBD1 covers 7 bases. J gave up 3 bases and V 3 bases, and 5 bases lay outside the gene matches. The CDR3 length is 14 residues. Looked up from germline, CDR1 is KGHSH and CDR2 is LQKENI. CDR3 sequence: CASSPRQGDYEQYF. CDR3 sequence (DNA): TGTGCCAGCTCACCTCGACAGGGTGACTACGAGCAGTACTTC.

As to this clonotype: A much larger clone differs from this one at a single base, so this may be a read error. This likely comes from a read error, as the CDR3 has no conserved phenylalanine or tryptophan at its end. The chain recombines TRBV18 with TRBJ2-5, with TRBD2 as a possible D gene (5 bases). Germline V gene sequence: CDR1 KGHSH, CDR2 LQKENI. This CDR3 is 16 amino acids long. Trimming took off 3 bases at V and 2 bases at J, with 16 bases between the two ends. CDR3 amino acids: CASSPPGVRRQETQYL. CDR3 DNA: TGTGCCAGCTCACCTCCCGGGGTCAGGAGGCAAGAGACCCAGTACCTC.

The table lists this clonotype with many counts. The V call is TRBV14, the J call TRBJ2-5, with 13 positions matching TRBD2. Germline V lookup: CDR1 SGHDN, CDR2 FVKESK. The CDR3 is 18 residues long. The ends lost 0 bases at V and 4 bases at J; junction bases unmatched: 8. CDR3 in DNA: TGTGCCAGCAGCCAAGATCCCCGGACTAGCGGGAGTCCAGAGACCCAGTACTTC. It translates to CASSQDPRTSGSPETQYF.

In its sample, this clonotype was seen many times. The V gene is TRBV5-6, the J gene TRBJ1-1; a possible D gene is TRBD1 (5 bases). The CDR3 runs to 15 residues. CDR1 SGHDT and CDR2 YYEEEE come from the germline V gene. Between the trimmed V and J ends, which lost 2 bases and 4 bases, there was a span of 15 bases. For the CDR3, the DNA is TGTGCCAGCAGCTTTGGGCCCAGGGCGGGCACTGAAGCTTTCTTT. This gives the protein CASSFGPRAGTEAFF. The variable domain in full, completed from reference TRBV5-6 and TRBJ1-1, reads DAGVTQSPTHLIKTRGQQVTLRCSPKSGHDTVSWYQQALGQGPQFIFQYYEEEERQRGNFPDRFSGHQFPNYSSELNVNALLLGDSALYLCASSFGPRAGTEAFFGQGTRLTVV.

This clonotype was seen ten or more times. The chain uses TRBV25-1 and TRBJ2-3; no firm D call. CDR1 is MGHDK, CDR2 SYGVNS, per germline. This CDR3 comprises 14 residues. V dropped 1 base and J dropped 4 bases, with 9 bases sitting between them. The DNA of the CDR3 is TGTGCCAGCAGTGAATGGGGTCGGGCAGATACGCAGTATTTT. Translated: CASSEWGRADTQYF.

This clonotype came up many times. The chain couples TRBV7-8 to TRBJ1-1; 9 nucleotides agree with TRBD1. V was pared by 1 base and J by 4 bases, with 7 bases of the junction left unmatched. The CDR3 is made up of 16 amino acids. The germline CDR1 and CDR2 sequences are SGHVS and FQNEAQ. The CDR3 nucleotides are TGTGCCAGCAGCTTAGGTGGGACAGGGAAGGTCACTGAAGCTTTCTTT. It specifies CASSLGGTGKVTEAFF.

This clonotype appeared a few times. This CDR3 is CASSLNWGSEQYF. The CDR3, as DNA: TGTGCCAGCAGCTTAAACTGGGGGAGCGAGCAGTACTTC. J is TRBJ2-7 and V is TRBV7-3; possibly TRBD1 or TRBD2 for D (5 bases each). The CDR3 spans 13 residues. In germline, CDR1 is SGHTA, CDR2 FQGTGA. Trimming took off 1 base at V and 6 bases at J, with 10 bases between the two ends.

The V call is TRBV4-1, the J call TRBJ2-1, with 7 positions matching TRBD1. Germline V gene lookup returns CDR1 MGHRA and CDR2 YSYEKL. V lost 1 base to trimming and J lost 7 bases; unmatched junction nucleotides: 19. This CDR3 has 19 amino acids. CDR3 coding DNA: TGCGCCAGCAGCCAAGGGCCCCTCGGTAGGGGGCGCGGAGATAATGAGCAGTTCTTC. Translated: CASSQGPLGRGRGDNEQFF.